This T cell receptor (beta chain) was documented in a study of blood T cell repertoires in COVID-19. Produced via immunoSEQ multiplex PCR; TCRdb's table is partial and in-frame only. The sample consists of 100,000 to 120,000 clones, roughly 85% of them appearing once. Germline V gene lookup returns CDR1 ENHRY and CDR2 SYGVKD. V gave up 3 bases and J gave up 8 bases, with 20 bases separating them. CDR3 length equals 16 residues. The specimen sequenced was peripheral blood. The rearrangement joins TRBV10-3 to TRBJ2-1; TRBD2 is a possible D gene (7 bases). This sequence originates from a human donor in a cohort sampled during active COVID-19. CDR3 in DNA: TGTGCCATCAGTGACGGTCGCGGGGGCCGCTTAGATGAGCAGTTCTTC. This encodes CAISDGRGGRLDEQFF.